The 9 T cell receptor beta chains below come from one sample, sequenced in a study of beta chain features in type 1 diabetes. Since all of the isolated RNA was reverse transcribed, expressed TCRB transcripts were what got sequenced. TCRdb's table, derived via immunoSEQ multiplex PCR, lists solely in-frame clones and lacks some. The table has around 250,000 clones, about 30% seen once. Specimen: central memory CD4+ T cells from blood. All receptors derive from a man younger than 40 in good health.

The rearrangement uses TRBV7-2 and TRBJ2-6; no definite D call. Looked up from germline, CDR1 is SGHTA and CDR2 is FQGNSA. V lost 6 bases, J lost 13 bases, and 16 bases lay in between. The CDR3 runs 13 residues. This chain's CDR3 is CASSPRGTRVLTF. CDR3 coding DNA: TGTGCCAGCAGTCCCCGAGGCACGAGGGTCCTGACTTTC. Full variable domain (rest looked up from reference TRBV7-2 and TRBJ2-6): GAGVSQSPSNKVTEKGKDVELRCDPISGHTALYWYRQSLGQGLEFLIYFQGNSAPDKSGLPSDRFSAERTGGSVSTLTIQRTQQEDSAVYLCASSPRGTRVLTFGAGSRLTVL.

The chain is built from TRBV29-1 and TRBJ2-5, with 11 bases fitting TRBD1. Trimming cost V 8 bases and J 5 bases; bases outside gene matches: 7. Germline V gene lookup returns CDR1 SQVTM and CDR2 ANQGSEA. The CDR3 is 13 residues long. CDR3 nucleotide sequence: TGCAGCTTCAGGGACAGGGGGATGGAGACCCAGTACTTC. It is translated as CSFRDRGMETQYF.

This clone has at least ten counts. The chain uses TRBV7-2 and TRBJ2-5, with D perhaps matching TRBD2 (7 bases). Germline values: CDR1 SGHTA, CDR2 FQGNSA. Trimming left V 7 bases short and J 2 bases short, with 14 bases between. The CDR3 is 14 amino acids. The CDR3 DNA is TGTGCCAGCACCGTAGGGGGGGCTCAAGAGACCCAGTACTTC. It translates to CASTVGGAQETQYF.

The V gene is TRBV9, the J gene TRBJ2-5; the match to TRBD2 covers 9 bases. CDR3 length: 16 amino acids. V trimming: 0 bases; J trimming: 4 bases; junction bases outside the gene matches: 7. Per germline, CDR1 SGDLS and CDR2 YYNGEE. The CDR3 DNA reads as TGTGCCAGCAGCGTAGGCGGGAGGGCCGTCGCAGAGACCCAGTACTTC. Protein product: CASSVGGRAVAETQYF. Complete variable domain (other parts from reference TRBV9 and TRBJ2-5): DSGVTQTPKHLITATGQRVTLRCSPRSGDLSVYWYQQSLDQGLQFLIQYYNGEERAKGNILERFSAQQFPDLHSELNLSSLELGDSALYFCASSVGGRAVAETQYFGPGTRLLVL.

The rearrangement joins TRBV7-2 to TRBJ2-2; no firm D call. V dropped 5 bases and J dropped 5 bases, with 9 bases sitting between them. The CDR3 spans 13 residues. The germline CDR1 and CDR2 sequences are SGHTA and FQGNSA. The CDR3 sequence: CASSPLRTGELFF. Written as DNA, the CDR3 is TGTGCCAGCAGCCCGTTACGTACCGGGGAGCTGTTTTTT.

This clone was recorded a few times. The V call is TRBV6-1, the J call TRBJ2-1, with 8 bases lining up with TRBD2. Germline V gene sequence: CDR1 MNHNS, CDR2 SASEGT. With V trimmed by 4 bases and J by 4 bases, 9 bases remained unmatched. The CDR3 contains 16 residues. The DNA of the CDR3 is TGTGCCAGCAGTGGGGAGGGAGCGGGAGCTTACAATGAGCAGTTCTTC. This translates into CASSGEGAGAYNEQFF.

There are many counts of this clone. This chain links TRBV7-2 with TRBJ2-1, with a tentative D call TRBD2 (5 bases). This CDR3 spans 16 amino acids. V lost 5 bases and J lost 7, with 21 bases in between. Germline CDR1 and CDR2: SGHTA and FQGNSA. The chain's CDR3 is CASSRQGRASGNEQFF. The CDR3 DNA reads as TGTGCCAGCAGCCGACAAGGACGGGCCTCGGGGAATGAGCAGTTCTTC.

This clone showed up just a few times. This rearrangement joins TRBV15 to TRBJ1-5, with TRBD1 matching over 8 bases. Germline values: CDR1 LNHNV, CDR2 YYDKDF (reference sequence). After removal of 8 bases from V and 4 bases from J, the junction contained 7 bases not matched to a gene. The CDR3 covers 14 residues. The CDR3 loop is CATSPQGGNQPQHF. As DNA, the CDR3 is TGTGCCACCTCGCCACAGGGGGGGAATCAGCCCCAGCATTTT.

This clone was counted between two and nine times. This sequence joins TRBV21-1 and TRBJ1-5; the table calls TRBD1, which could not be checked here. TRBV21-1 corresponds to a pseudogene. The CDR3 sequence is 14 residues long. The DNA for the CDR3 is TGTGCCAGCAGCGAATACAGGGACGGTCAGCCCCAGCATTTT. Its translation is CASSEYRDGQPQHF.